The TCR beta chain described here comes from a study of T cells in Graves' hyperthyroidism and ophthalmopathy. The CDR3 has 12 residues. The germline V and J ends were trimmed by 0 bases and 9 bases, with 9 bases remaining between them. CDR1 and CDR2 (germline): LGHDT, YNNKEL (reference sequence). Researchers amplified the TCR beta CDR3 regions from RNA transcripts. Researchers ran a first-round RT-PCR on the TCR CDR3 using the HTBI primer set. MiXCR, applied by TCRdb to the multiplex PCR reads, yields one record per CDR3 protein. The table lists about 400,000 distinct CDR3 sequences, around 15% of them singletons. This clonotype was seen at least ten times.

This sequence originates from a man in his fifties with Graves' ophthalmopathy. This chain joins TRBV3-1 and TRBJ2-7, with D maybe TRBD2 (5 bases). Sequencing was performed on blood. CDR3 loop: CASSQDEGRQYF. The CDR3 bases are TGTGCCAGCAGCCAAGATGAGGGTCGGCAGTACTTC.